Below are 14 T cell receptor beta chains sequenced from a single sample in a study of shared clonotypes between healthy human individuals. The protocol was immunoSEQ multiplex PCR, while the TCRdb copy is restricted to in-frame clones and leaves out a portion. The sample shows about 460,000 clones, roughly three quarters of them seen only once. Sequenced material: PBMCs. Every receptor here comes from a woman aged 35 to 49 in good health. Some clones in this sample may be carry-over from other donors' samples.

J is TRBJ1-4 and V is TRBV29-1; D is undetermined. The CDR3 extends over 14 amino acids. In germline, CDR1 is SQVTM, CDR2 ANQGSEA. The V end lost 4 bases, the J end lost 0 bases, and 9 bases lay between the germline ends. Here the CDR3 DNA reads TGCAGCGTTGGGTTTAGGTCAACTAATGAAAAACTGTTTTTT. It codes for CSVGFRSTNEKLFF.

The V and J genes are TRBV10-2 and TRBJ1-2; D unresolved. The CDR3 loop spans 15 amino acids. Between the trimmed V and J ends, which lost 6 bases and 5 bases, there was a span of 19 bases. Germline V gives CDR1 WSHSY, CDR2 SAAADI. The CDR3 DNA sequence: TGCGCCAGCAGCCGCACAGTGAGCCAGTCTTATGGCTACACCTTC. Protein: CASSRTVSQSYGYTF.

This chain links TRBV6-1 with TRBJ2-7; weak D call: TRBD2 (6 bases). V lost 4 bases to trimming and J lost 5 bases, with 9 bases between them. Germline loops: CDR1 MNHNS, CDR2 SASEGT. This CDR3 has 12 amino acids. The CDR3 nucleotides are TGTGCCAGCAGTGGGGCGGGAAACGAGCAGTACTTC. This codes for CASSGAGNEQYF.

This clone was detected only a few times. The chain uses TRBV27 and TRBJ2-7; 12 bases align to TRBD2. CDR1 and CDR2 (germline): MNHEY, SMNVEV (reference sequence). This CDR3 has 14 residues. The ends lost 6 bases at V and 2 bases at J; junction bases unmatched: 2. The CDR3 nucleotides are TGTGCCAGCAGACTAGCGGGAGGCACCTACGAGCAGTACTTC. Its translation is CASRLAGGTYEQYF.

The chain is built from TRBV18 and TRBJ2-7; 8 bases align to TRBD2. In germline, CDR1 is KGHSH, CDR2 LQKENI. The ends lost 1 base at V and 6 bases at J; junction bases unmatched: 8. This CDR3 comprises 15 residues. As DNA, the CDR3 is TGTGCCAGCTCACCACAGAACACGGGAGGGCCCGAGCAGTACTTC. Amino acid sequence: CASSPQNTGGPEQYF.

This chain connects TRBV4-1 to TRBJ2-2; no reliable D call. In germline, CDR1 is MGHRA, CDR2 YSYEKL. This CDR3 spans 17 amino acids. Between the trimmed V and J ends, which lost 1 base and 3 bases, there was a span of 15 bases. The CDR3 region has the DNA TGCGCCAGCAGCCAAGGGGTGATCTTAAGGGACACCGGGGAGCTGTTTTTT. It specifies CASSQGVILRDTGELFF.

A remark on this clone: It is likely a read error: a sequence one base away is far more abundant. The identical CDR3 is also encoded by other nucleotide sequences in the sample. The V and J genes are TRBV2 and TRBJ1-2, with D uncertain. V dropped 3 bases and J dropped 0 bases, with 8 bases sitting between them. This CDR3 is built from 14 residues. CDR1 is SNHLY, CDR2 FYNNEI, per germline. The CDR3 reads CASSESTSNYGYTF. DNA for the CDR3: TGTGCCAGCAGTGAGTCTACGTCTAACTATGGCTACACCTTC.

The chain is built from TRBV5-1 and TRBJ2-1, with a tentative D call TRBD1 (5 bases). Trimming shortened V by 0 bases and J by 9 bases, and 7 bases separated the two germline ends. Germline CDR1 is SGHRS and CDR2 is YFSETQ. The CDR3 loop spans 12 amino acids. DNA of the CDR3: TGCGCCAGCAGCTTGGGGGGCATTGAGCAGTTCTTC. As protein: CASSLGGIEQFF.

This rearrangement joins TRBV15 to TRBJ2-3; 8 positions agree with TRBD2. The CDR3 sequence is 15 residues long. Germline CDR1 and CDR2: LNHNV and YYDKDF (reference sequence). With 1 base clipped from V and 3 bases from J, the junction kept 3 bases outside the gene matches. In DNA, the CDR3 is TGTGCCACCAGCAGAGCTAGCGGGCATACAGATACGCAGTATTTT. Its translation is CATSRASGHTDTQYF.

The chain recombines TRBV9 with TRBJ2-1; possibly TRBD2 for D (7 bases). This CDR3 is built from 15 residues. V shed 7 bases and J shed 4 bases, with 18 bases lying between them. The germline CDR1 and CDR2 sequences are SGDLS and YYNGEE. CDR3 DNA sequence: TGTGCCAGCGGACGTGAGGGGGAGGGATACAATGAGCAGTTCTTC. Encoded protein: CASGREGEGYNEQFF.

The chain joins TRBV30 to TRBJ1-1, with 8 bases that match TRBD1. V was pared by 8 bases and J by 3 bases, with 14 bases of the junction left unmatched. The germline V gene has CDR1 GTSNPN and CDR2 SVGIG (reference sequence). The CDR3 is 15 amino acids. The CDR3 region is CAAQGAPRGDTEAFF. The CDR3 DNA follows: TGTGCCGCTCAGGGGGCCCCTCGGGGGGACACTGAAGCTTTCTTT.

With respect to this clone: A far more abundant clone sits one base away, making this likely a read error. The chain is built from TRBV2 and TRBJ1-2, with 7 bases identical to TRBD1. The CDR3 is made up of 13 amino acids. CDR1 is SNHLY and CDR2 is FYNNEI in the germline V gene. Written as DNA, the CDR3 is TGTGCCAGCAGTCCATGGACAGGCTATGGCTACATCTTC. Its translation is CASSPWTGYGYIF. Variable domain in full (rest from reference TRBV2 and TRBJ1-2): EPEVTQTPSHQVTQMGQEVILRCVPISNHLYFYWYRQILGQKVEFLVSFYNNEISEKSEIFDDQFSVERPDGSNFTLKIRSTKLEDSAMYFCASSPWTGYGYIFGSGTRLTVV.

The V call is TRBV5-6, the J call TRBJ1-5; possibly TRBD1 for D (6 bases). The CDR3 contains 14 residues. The germline V and J ends were trimmed by 2 bases and 1 base, with 7 bases remaining between them. Germline CDR1 is SGHDT and CDR2 is YYEEEE. CDR3 sequence: CASSLRGSNQPQHF. The CDR3, as DNA: TGTGCCAGCAGCTTAAGGGGGAGCAATCAGCCCCAGCATTTT.

In this sample, this clone turned up a few times. The V gene is TRBV15, the J gene TRBJ1-1, with D tentatively TRBD1 (6 bases). The CDR3 spans 14 residues. The germline gives CDR1 LNHNV, CDR2 YYDKDF (reference sequence). V was cut by 6 bases and J by 1 base, with 12 bases left in between. This CDR3 is CATSRGNRNTEAFF. DNA of the CDR3: TGTGCCACCAGTAGGGGGAATAGGAACACTGAAGCTTTCTTT.